A single T cell receptor beta chain is shown here with its context. Antigen specificity is unknown. The data were taken from a study of blood T cells in healthy people across ages. V gave up 0 bases and J gave up 0 bases, with 8 bases separating them. The CDR3 length is 15 residues. The germline gives CDR1 SGHRS, CDR2 YFSETQ. For every donor, a draw yielded roughly 10 milliliters of peripheral blood. Points from the study as a whole: Per million T cells, TCR beta diversity dropped roughly linearly as age increased.

The use of a sample-barcoded 5' primer and a J-beta primer mix characterized a second PCR of about 6 to 11 cycles. From the 5' RACE reads, TCRdb called clonotypes with MiXCR, one entry per CDR3 protein. The sample contains approximately 360,000 distinct CDR3 sequences, about 49% of which appear only once. The TCR sequence derives from a man between 60 and 70 years old in good health. Specimen: blood. This chain connects TRBV5-1 to TRBJ2-3; D gene uncertain. The chain's CDR3 is CASSLGIGSTDTQYF. The CDR3 DNA follows: TGCGCCAGCAGCTTGGGAATAGGAAGCACAGATACGCAGTATTTT.